Listed here are 30 T cell receptor beta chains from one sample, sequenced in a study of T cell responses to AZD1222 COVID-19 vaccine. This table comes from immunoSEQ multiplex PCR, and its TCRdb copy is limited to in-frame clones, with some not included. The repertoire holds tens of thousands of clones, 75% to 90% seen once, with 31% in the top ten. The source was peripheral blood, collected on day 0 of AZD1222 vaccination. The receptors shown here come from an adult in good health.

The CDR3 DNA is TGTGCCATGACCAGGGCGCTTTACAATGAGCAGTTCTTC. Protein sequence: CAMTRALYNEQFF. V usage is TRBV10-3 and J usage is TRBJ2-1; D possibly corresponds to TRBD1 (5 bases). Trimming cost V 9 bases and J 4 bases, with 13 bases left between them. Germline V CDR1 and CDR2: ENHRY, SYGVKD. The CDR3 is made up of 13 amino acids.

In this sample, this clone turned up a few times. V gene TRBV6-5 combines with J gene TRBJ1-6, with D hard to call. Germline V gene data show CDR1 as MNHEY and CDR2 as SVGAGI. Trimming left V 7 bases short and J 7 bases short, with 11 bases between. This CDR3 spans 13 amino acids. CDR3 loop: CASNLDGNSPLHF. As DNA, the CDR3 is TGTGCCAGCAACCTTGACGGAAATTCACCCCTCCACTTT.

V usage is TRBV2 and J usage is TRBJ2-7; D may correspond to TRBD1 or TRBD2 (5 bases each). V shed 2 bases and J shed 3 bases, with 11 bases lying between them. CDR3 size: 14 residues. The V gene's germline CDR1 is SNHLY and CDR2 FYNNEI. CDR3 residues: CASSEQGTRYEQYF. In DNA form, the CDR3 reads TGTGCCAGCAGTGAACAAGGGACCCGCTACGAGCAGTACTTC.

This clone was observed a single time. V and J are TRBV6-2 or TRBV6-3 and TRBJ1-2; D is possibly TRBD1 (6 bases). The CDR3 has 16 amino acids. V lost 7 bases to trimming and J lost 5 bases, with 23 bases between them. Germline V lookup: CDR1 MNHEY, CDR2 SVGEGT. In DNA, the CDR3 is TGTGCCAGCAACCCCTGGCGGCCAGTGGGGGCATATGGCTACACCTTC. As protein: CASNPWRPVGAYGYTF.

The CDR3 is CASSHRVTYEQYF. In DNA, the CDR3 is TGTGCCAGCAGTCACAGGGTTACCTACGAGCAGTACTTC. The chain employs TRBV11-2 and TRBJ2-7; possible D gene TRBD1, 6 bases. Trimming left V 6 bases short and J 2 bases short, with 11 bases between. The CDR3 has 13 residues. Germline V lookup: CDR1 SGHAT, CDR2 FQNNGV. The variable domain in full, completed from reference TRBV11-2 and TRBJ2-7, reads EAGVAQSPRYKIIEKRQSVAFWCNPISGHATLYWYQQILGQGPKLLIQFQNNGVVDDSQLPKDRFSAERLKGVDSTLKIQPAKLEDSAVYLCASSHRVTYEQYFGPGTRLTVT.

This clone was counted a few times. The chain is built from TRBV6-1 and TRBJ2-5; 7 bases match TRBD1. The CDR3 runs to 17 residues. From germline, CDR1 is MNHNS and CDR2 SASEGT. The V and J ends lost 1 base and 2 bases, in that order; junction bases with no gene match: 10. In DNA form, the CDR3 reads TGTGCCAGCAGTGAAGGGCCAGGGGGAAGAGGTCAAGAGACCCAGTACTTC. It codes for CASSEGPGGRGQETQYF.

This rearrangement joins TRBV19 to TRBJ1-1; TRBD1 might be the D (6 bases). There are 15 residues in the CDR3. V was cut by 3 bases and J by 2 bases, with 13 bases left in between. CDR1 LNHDA and CDR2 SQIVND come from the germline V gene (reference sequence). The CDR3 coding sequence is TGTGCCAGTAGTATCAGGACAGACTATAACACTGAAGCTTTCTTT. Translating it yields CASSIRTDYNTEAFF.

In its sample, this clone was seen once. This chain uses TRBV3-1 (or the pseudogene TRBV3-2) with TRBJ1-2, with unresolved D. This CDR3 is built from 14 residues. The V and J ends lost 0 bases and 2 bases respectively, with 7 bases between them. Germline-derived CDR1 and CDR2 are LGHDT and YNNKEL (reference sequence). Here the CDR3 reads CASSQDGRNYGYTF. The CDR3 DNA follows: TGTGCCAGCAGCCAAGATGGGAGGAACTATGGCTACACCTTC.

The chain has TRBV5-4 and TRBJ2-4; perhaps TRBD2 as D (5 bases). The germline gives CDR1 SGHNT, CDR2 YYREEE (reference sequence). This CDR3 comprises 19 residues. The V end lost 2 bases, the J end lost 0 bases, and 21 bases lay between the germline ends. The CDR3 DNA sequence: TGTGCCAGCAGCTTTGTAAAGGCGGGTCCTTCCTTAGCCAAAAACATTCAGTACTTC. Protein product: CASSFVKAGPSLAKNIQYF. The whole variable domain, filled in from reference TRBV5-4 and TRBJ2-4, reads ETGVTQSPTHLIKTRGQQVTLRCSSQSGHNTVSWYQQALGQGPQFIFQYYREEENGRGNFPPRFSGLQFPNYSSELNVNALELDDSALYLCASSFVKAGPSLAKNIQYFGAGTRLSVL.

The chain joins TRBV29-1 to TRBJ2-6, with D uncertain. The CDR3 runs to 12 residues. Germline V gene lookup returns CDR1 SQVTM and CDR2 ANQGSEA. V was trimmed by 7 bases and J by 0 bases, leaving 4 bases between them. The CDR3 region is CSAASGANVLTF. CDR3 bases: TGCAGCGCTGCCTCTGGGGCCAACGTCCTGACTTTC.

The V and J genes are TRBV9 and TRBJ1-6; D remains unclear. Germline assignment: CDR1 SGDLS and CDR2 YYNGEE. The CDR3 has 11 amino acids. The germline V and J ends were trimmed by 1 base and 8 bases, with 1 base remaining between them. CDR3 nucleotides: TGTGCCAGCAGCGTATATTCACCCCTCCACTTT. Translating it yields CASSVYSPLHF.

Remarks on this clone: Other DNA sequences in the same sample also yield this CDR3. V is TRBV6-6 and J is TRBJ1-1; D remains ambiguous. The V and J ends lost 5 bases and 0 bases respectively, with 7 bases between them. Germline assignment: CDR1 MNHNY and CDR2 SVGAGI (reference sequence). There are 13 residues in the CDR3. CDR3 DNA: TGTGCCAGCAGTCGGGAACTGAACACTGAAGCTTTCTTT. Its translation: CASSRELNTEAFF.

The V and J genes are TRBV28 and TRBJ1-3; 8 bases align to TRBD1. V shed 6 bases, J shed 5 bases, and the junction held 6 bases outside the gene matches. CDR1 is MDHEN, CDR2 SYDVKM, per germline. The CDR3 is made up of 14 amino acids. The CDR3 DNA is TGTGCCAGCAGCCTAGACAGGGGTCGAAACACCATATATTTT. It specifies CASSLDRGRNTIYF.

The gene calls are TRBV2 and TRBJ2-4, with D perhaps TRBD2 (5 bases). V shed 7 bases and J shed 7 bases, with 11 bases lying between them. This CDR3 is 12 amino acids long. Germline CDR1 SNHLY, CDR2 FYNNEI. The CDR3 here is CASMVANNIQYF. The CDR3 nucleotides are TGTGCCAGCATGGTAGCGAACAACATTCAGTACTTC.

The chain combines TRBV19 with TRBJ1-3; D might be TRBD1 (6 bases). The CDR3 spans 16 residues. Germline CDR1 reads LNHDA; CDR2 reads SQIVND (reference sequence). Trimming shortened V by 3 bases and J by 4 bases, and 16 bases separated the two germline ends. The CDR3 reads CASSIPGGAPGNTIYF. In nucleotides, the CDR3 is TGTGCCAGTAGTATTCCGGGGGGCGCTCCGGGAAACACCATATATTTT.

The chain links TRBV6-5 to TRBJ1-5, with D uncertain. The germline V gene encodes CDR1 MNHEY and CDR2 SVGAGI. Trimming took off 4 bases at V and 3 bases at J, with 10 bases between the two ends. The CDR3 is made up of 14 amino acids. The CDR3 is CASSSGSFNQPQHF. For the CDR3, the DNA is TGTGCCAGCAGTTCCGGGTCCTTCAATCAGCCCCAGCATTTT.

The chain recombines TRBV11-2 with TRBJ2-7, with 9 bases identical to TRBD1. Germline loops: CDR1 SGHAT, CDR2 FQNNGV. The CDR3 extends over 16 amino acids. Trimming at V came to 2 bases and at J to 4 bases, leaving 9 bases not matched to a gene. The DNA for the CDR3 is TGTGCCAGCAGCTTAAATCTAAGACAGGGGGAGTACGAGCAGTACTTC. As protein: CASSLNLRQGEYEQYF.

V gene TRBV30 combines with J gene TRBJ1-5; TRBD1 agrees at 9 bases. V shed 5 bases, J shed 5 bases, and the junction held 10 bases outside the gene matches. Germline CDR1 GTSNPN, CDR2 SVGIG (reference sequence). The CDR3 extends over 15 amino acids. As DNA, the CDR3 is TGTGCCTGGTCTACAGGACAGGGGTATGATCAGCCCCAGCATTTT. Its translation: CAWSTGQGYDQPQHF.

The chain couples TRBV14 to TRBJ1-2, with 8 bases that match TRBD1. The CDR3 length is 12 residues. CDR1 and CDR2 (germline): SGHDN, FVKESK. The V and J ends lost 5 bases and 8 bases, in that order; junction bases with no gene match: 4. The CDR3 sequence: CASSATGEGYTF. The DNA for the CDR3 is TGTGCCAGCAGCGCGACAGGGGAAGGCTACACCTTC.

The chain carries TRBV5-1 and TRBJ2-1, with 8 bases matching TRBD2. The V gene end was trimmed by 2 bases and the J gene end by 5 bases; junction bases not matched to a gene: 6. CDR1 SGHRS and CDR2 YFSETQ come from the germline V gene. This CDR3 is built from 15 residues. CDR3 in amino acids: CASSFSTSGNNEQFF. CDR3 in DNA: TGCGCCAGCAGCTTTAGCACTAGCGGCAACAATGAGCAGTTCTTC.

V usage is TRBV11-1 and J usage is TRBJ2-7; TRBD1 matches 8 bases. V dropped 1 base and J dropped 3; count of bases not matched to a gene: 5. The length of the CDR3 is 15 residues. Germline V gene lookup returns CDR1 SGHAT and CDR2 FQDESV (reference sequence). The CDR3 loop reads CASSLGSGTGYEQYF. The CDR3 nucleotides read TGTGCCAGCAGCTTAGGGTCCGGGACAGGCTACGAGCAGTACTTC. Using reference TRBV11-1 and TRBJ2-7 for the parts outside the CDR3, the full variable domain is EAEVAQSPRYKITEKSQAVAFWCDPISGHATLYWYRQILGQGPELLVQFQDESVVDDSQLPKDRFSAERLKGVDSTLKIQPAELGDSAMYLCASSLGSGTGYEQYFGPGTRLTVT.

The rearrangement uses TRBV11-1 and TRBJ2-7, with 9 bases aligning to TRBD1. V was pared by 4 bases and J by 2 bases, with 6 bases of the junction left unmatched. Per the germline V gene, CDR1 is SGHAT and CDR2 is FQDESV (reference sequence). The CDR3 consists of 15 residues. The CDR3 nucleotides read TGTGCCAGCAGCTCAGGACAGGGGACCACCTACGAGCAGTACTTC. It is translated as CASSSGQGTTYEQYF.

This clone was observed a handful of times. The rearrangement joins TRBV6-4 to TRBJ2-1; 10 bases are a match to TRBD1. J was trimmed by 10 bases and V by 0 bases; bases with no gene match: 9. The germline V gene has CDR1 MRHNA and CDR2 SNTAGT. The CDR3 totals 16 residues. The CDR3 DNA follows: TGTGCCAGCAGTGACTCGGGGGGGGGACAGGGGTTCGAGCAGTTCTTC. Translating gives CASSDSGGGQGFEQFF.

V usage is TRBV29-1 and J usage is TRBJ2-1, with D tentatively TRBD2 (5 bases). Germline V CDR1 and CDR2: SQVTM, ANQGSEA. The CDR3 spans 11 residues. V lost 4 bases and J 9 bases, leaving 10 bases between the germline ends. CDR3 sequence (DNA): TGCAGCGTTGGGGAGAGGATTGAGCAGTTCTTC. Translated, it gives CSVGERIEQFF.

V usage is TRBV4-1 and J usage is TRBJ1-2; no definite D call. Germline lookup yields CDR1 MGHRA and CDR2 YSYEKL. This CDR3 contains 13 residues. Trimming removed 1 base from V and 5 bases from J, with 8 bases in between. The chain's CDR3 is CASSQGQLYGYTF. The DNA for the CDR3 is TGCGCCAGCAGCCAAGGCCAGCTTTATGGCTACACCTTC.

This chain's CDR3 is CASSFTSGTYNEQFF. In DNA form, the CDR3 reads TGTGCCAGCAGCTTCACTAGCGGCACCTACAATGAGCAGTTCTTC. The chain employs TRBV7-3 and TRBJ2-1; TRBD2 matches at 8 bases. Germline V gene lookup returns CDR1 SGHTA and CDR2 FQGTGA. The V and J ends lost 3 bases and 2 bases, in that order; junction bases with no gene match: 3. This CDR3 is built from 15 residues.

The sample holds one count of this clone. This chain connects TRBV24-1 to TRBJ1-2, with a weak D call TRBD1 (6 bases). This CDR3 is built from 13 residues. Germline assignment: CDR1 KGHDR and CDR2 SFDVKD. The V end was cut by 3 bases, the J end by 5 bases, with 9 bases between. In DNA, the CDR3 is TGTGCCACCAGTGATGAGGGGGATTATGGCTACACCTTC. As protein: CATSDEGDYGYTF.

The chain is built from TRBV2 and TRBJ2-7; the D gene is possibly TRBD2 (5 bases). The V end was cut by 4 bases, the J end by 6 bases, with 7 bases between. Germline V gives CDR1 SNHLY, CDR2 FYNNEI. The CDR3 extends over 11 amino acids. The CDR3 DNA reads TGTGCCAGCAGTGGCAGCGGCGAGCAGTACTTC. It translates to CASSGSGEQYF.

The chain carries TRBV6-5 and TRBJ2-1; D ambiguous. CDR1 and CDR2 (germline): MNHEY, SVGAGI. Trimming cost V 7 bases and J 6 bases, with 13 bases left between them. The CDR3 is 13 residues long. In DNA form, the CDR3 reads TGTGCCAGCATTAGACCCGGGTCCAATGAGCAGTTCTTC. Translated, it gives CASIRPGSNEQFF.

This chain uses TRBV4-2 with TRBJ2-7; D call uncertain. There are 14 residues in the CDR3. CDR1 is LGHNA and CDR2 is YNFKEQ in the germline V gene. Trimming removed 0 bases from V and 1 base from J, with 7 bases in between. The DNA for the CDR3 is TGTGCCAGCAGCCAAGATTCCGGATCCTACGAGCAGTACTTC. This codes for CASSQDSGSYEQYF.